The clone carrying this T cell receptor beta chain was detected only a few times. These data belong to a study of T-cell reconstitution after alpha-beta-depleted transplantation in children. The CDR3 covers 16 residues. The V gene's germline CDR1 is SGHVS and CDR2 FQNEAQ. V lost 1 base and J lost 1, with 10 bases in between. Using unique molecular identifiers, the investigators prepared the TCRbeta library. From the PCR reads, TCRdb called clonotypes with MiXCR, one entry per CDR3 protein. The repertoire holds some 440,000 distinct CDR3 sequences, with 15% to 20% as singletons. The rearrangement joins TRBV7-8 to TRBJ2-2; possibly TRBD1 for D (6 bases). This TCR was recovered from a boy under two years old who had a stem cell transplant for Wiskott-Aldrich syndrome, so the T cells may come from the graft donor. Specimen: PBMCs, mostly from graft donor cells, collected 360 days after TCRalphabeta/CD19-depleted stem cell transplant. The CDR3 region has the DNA TGTGCCAGCAGCTTAGAGAGGGGGAGGAACACCGGGGAGCTGTTTTTT. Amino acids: CASSLERGRNTGELFF.